The 20 T cell receptor beta chains below come from one sample, sequenced in a study of chemoradiotherapy in HPV16-positive cancers. Libraries were prepared by immunoSEQ multiplex PCR; TCRdb keeps only in-frame clonotypes and omits some of them. Among some 8,600 clones listed, roughly 76% were seen once. Sampling took place from a patient who underwent chemoradiotherapy. The source is a human donor with HPV-associated anogenital cancer.

This rearrangement joins TRBV5-1 to TRBJ2-3; TRBD2 matches at 9 bases. Germline V lookup: CDR1 SGHRS, CDR2 YFSETQ. This CDR3 region has 16 residues. V shed 1 base and J 1 base; nucleotides not matched to a gene: 4. CDR3 DNA sequence: TGCGCCAGCAGCTTGAGACTAGCGGATCGCACAGATACGCAGTATTTT. Amino acid sequence: CASSLRLADRTDTQYF.

The gene calls are TRBV10-3 and TRBJ1-2; 7 bases are shared with TRBD1. The CDR3 totals 16 residues. Trimming at V came to 8 bases and at J to 2 bases, leaving 14 bases not matched to a gene. From germline, CDR1 is ENHRY and CDR2 SYGVKD. CDR3 bases: TGTGCCATCGTAAAGGCCAGGGACAGCGAGAACTATGGCTACACCTTC. It translates to CAIVKARDSENYGYTF.

This chain joins TRBV2 and TRBJ2-2; 10 nucleotides agree with TRBD1. V lost 4 bases and J lost 6; bases outside the gene matches: 2. The CDR3 sequence is 14 residues long. CDR1 and CDR2 from the germline V gene are SNHLY and FYNNEI. CDR3 sequence reads: CASSADRGAGELFF. CDR3 sequence (DNA): TGTGCCAGCAGTGCGGACAGGGGGGCCGGGGAGCTGTTTTTT.

The chain employs TRBV5-1 and TRBJ2-2, with D possibly matching TRBD1 (5 bases). The germline CDR1 and CDR2 sequences are SGHRS and YFSETQ. V lost 4 bases, J lost 2 bases, and 12 bases lay in between. The length of the CDR3 is 15 residues. The CDR3 nucleotides read TGCGCCAGCAGCCCCACGCAGGGAAACACCGGGGAGCTGTTTTTT. Its translation: CASSPTQGNTGELFF.

This clone was seen only a few times. The V call is TRBV5-1, the J call TRBJ2-1; 8 bases fit TRBD2. This CDR3 region has 13 residues. CDR1 is SGHRS, CDR2 YFSETQ, per germline. V lost 0 bases to trimming and J lost 10 bases; unmatched junction nucleotides: 3. CDR3 in DNA: TGCGCCAGCAGCTTGGGTGCGGGAGGCGAGCAGTTCTTC. It specifies CASSLGAGGEQFF.

This clone occurred once. V and J are TRBV23-1 and TRBJ2-7, with D possibly being TRBD1 or TRBD2 (5 bases each). TRBV23-1 is an ORF, with its function uncertain. V lost 0 bases and J lost 3, with 15 bases in between. The CDR3 loop spans 16 amino acids. The CDR3, as DNA: TGCGCCAGCAGTCAATCGCCGGGGCCGAAAGTCTACGAGCAGTACTTC. Its protein is CASSQSPGPKVYEQYF.

The chain couples TRBV7-9 to TRBJ1-4, with TRBD1 identical over 7 bases. CDR1 is SEHNR and CDR2 is FQNEAQ in the germline V gene (reference sequence). The CDR3 is made up of 14 amino acids. With V trimmed by 5 bases and J by 8 bases, 8 bases remained unmatched. For the CDR3, the DNA is TGTGCCAGCAGCCGTGGGACAGTTCCGGAAAAACTGTTTTTT. It encodes CASSRGTVPEKLFF.

The V and J genes are TRBV5-1 and TRBJ2-2, with a tentative D call TRBD1 (5 bases). V lost 0 bases and J 7 bases, leaving 7 bases between the germline ends. CDR1 and CDR2 from the germline V gene are SGHRS and YFSETQ. This CDR3 has 13 amino acids. The CDR3 bases are TGCGCCAGCAGCTTGGAGACAGTCGGGGAGCTGTTTTTT. Residues: CASSLETVGELFF.

The J gene is TRBJ2-3, the V gene TRBV25-1; D uncertain. V lost 1 base and J lost 6, with 8 bases in between. Germline lookup yields CDR1 MGHDK and CDR2 SYGVNS. The length of the CDR3 is 13 residues. The CDR3 reads CASSEFSSDTQYF. DNA for the CDR3: TGTGCCAGCAGTGAATTTTCGTCGGATACGCAGTATTTT.

The table lists this clone with a few counts. Here the CDR3 DNA reads TGCGCCAGCAGCCAAGCGCCGGGCGAAAACTATGGCTACACCTTC. It specifies CASSQAPGENYGYTF. V usage is TRBV4-1 and J usage is TRBJ1-2; D is unclear. Germline values: CDR1 MGHRA, CDR2 YSYEKL. V was pared by 1 base and J by 2 bases, with 11 bases between. The CDR3 runs to 15 residues.

Concerning this clone itself: At one boundary the junction diverges from the germline segment, which might be a read error. The rearrangement joins TRBV28 to TRBJ2-1; D is unclear. Looked up from germline, CDR1 is MDHEN and CDR2 is SYDVKM. The CDR3 totals 11 residues. The CDR3 loop reads CASSTYDEQFF. The CDR3 DNA sequence: TGTGCCAGCAGCACCTACGATGAGCAGTTCTTC.

In the case of this clone: One junction end does not reproduce the germline sequence, and a read error may be involved. Distinct nucleotide sequences in the sample also encode this CDR3. This chain connects TRBV7-2 to TRBJ2-2; D uncertain. The CDR3 consists of 13 residues. Germline CDR1 and CDR2: SGHTA and FQGNSA. The CDR3 nucleotides read TGTGCCAGCACAAAACAACACACTGGGGAGCTGTTTTTT. It codes for CASTKQHTGELFF. The variable domain in full, with the rest retrieved from reference TRBV7-2 and TRBJ2-2, is GAGVSQSPSNKVTEKGKDVELRCDPISGHTALYWYRQSLGQGLEFLIYFQGNSAPDKSGLPSDRFSAERTGGSVSTLTIQRTQQEDSAVYLCASTKQHTGELFFGEGSRLTVL.

The chain carries TRBV19 and TRBJ2-2, with D unclear. This CDR3 spans 14 amino acids. V lost 3 bases to trimming and J lost 0 bases, with 5 bases between them. Germline V lookup: CDR1 LNHDA, CDR2 SQIVND (reference sequence). In DNA form, the CDR3 reads TGTGCCAGTAGTATCGACACGAACACCGGGGAGCTGTTTTTT. This translates into CASSIDTNTGELFF.

The chain links TRBV11-2 to TRBJ2-1; D remains ambiguous. Trimming shortened V by 5 bases and J by 8 bases, and 10 bases separated the two germline ends. The germline V gene has CDR1 SGHAT and CDR2 FQNNGV. The CDR3 spans 12 residues. The CDR3 region is CASSQTGDEQFF. DNA for the CDR3: TGTGCCAGCAGCCAGACTGGGGATGAGCAGTTCTTC.

The V gene is TRBV27, the J gene TRBJ2-3; D possibly corresponds to TRBD2 (6 bases). The CDR3 length is 13 residues. Germline-derived CDR1 and CDR2 are MNHEY and SMNVEV (reference sequence). The V end was cut by 8 bases, the J end by 6 bases, with 15 bases between. CDR3 protein: CASRITRGDTQYF. CDR3 nucleotides: TGTGCCAGCCGCATCACCCGGGGGGATACGCAGTATTTT.

V is TRBV6-1 and J is TRBJ2-7; D is possibly TRBD2 (5 bases). CDR1 is MNHNS and CDR2 is SASEGT in the germline V gene. V gave up 2 bases and J gave up 1 base, with 12 bases separating them. This CDR3 comprises 15 residues. The CDR3 spells CASSETAAGSYEQYF. CDR3 DNA: TGTGCCAGCAGTGAAACGGCTGCGGGTTCCTACGAGCAGTACTTC.

The chain recombines TRBV2 with TRBJ2-7, with D tentatively TRBD2 (5 bases). Trimming removed 3 bases from V and 4 bases from J, with 13 bases in between. Germline values: CDR1 SNHLY, CDR2 FYNNEI. The CDR3 is 14 amino acids. CDR3 sequence reads: CASSEGDFPYEQYF. The CDR3 bases are TGTGCCAGCAGTGAGGGAGACTTTCCATACGAGCAGTACTTC.

The CDR3 bases are TGTGCCAGCAGTTTAGGAGGTTTACGGTATGGCTACACCTTC. As protein: CASSLGGLRYGYTF. The chain uses TRBV28 and TRBJ1-2; unclear D gene. The CDR3 length is 14 residues. V lost 2 bases, J lost 5 bases, and 12 bases lay in between. The V gene's germline CDR1 is MDHEN and CDR2 SYDVKM.

V gene TRBV28 combines with J gene TRBJ2-4; D gene ambiguous. The CDR3 runs 17 residues. Germline V gives CDR1 MDHEN, CDR2 SYDVKM. The germline V and J ends were trimmed by 3 bases and 0 bases, with 15 bases remaining between them. DNA of the CDR3: TGTGCCAGCAGTTTGGCCCTACACAGAGTAGCCAAAAACATTCAGTACTTC. It specifies CASSLALHRVAKNIQYF.

The V gene is TRBV30, the J gene TRBJ2-5; 7 nucleotides match TRBD2. This CDR3 is built from 10 residues. V shed 1 base, J shed 12 bases, and the junction held 2 bases outside the gene matches. CDR1 is GTSNPN, CDR2 SVGIG, per germline (reference sequence). The CDR3 region has the DNA TGTGCCTGGAGTGGGGACTACAAGTACTTC. Translation gives CAWSGDYKYF.